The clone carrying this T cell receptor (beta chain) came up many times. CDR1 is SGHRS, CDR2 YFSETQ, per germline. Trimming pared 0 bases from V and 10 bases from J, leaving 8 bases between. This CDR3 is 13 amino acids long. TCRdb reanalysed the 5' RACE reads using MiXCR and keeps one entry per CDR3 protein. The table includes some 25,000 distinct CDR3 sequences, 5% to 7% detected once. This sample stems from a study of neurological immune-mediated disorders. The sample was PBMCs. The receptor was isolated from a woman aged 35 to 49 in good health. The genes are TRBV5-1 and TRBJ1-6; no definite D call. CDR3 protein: CASSLDEESPLHF. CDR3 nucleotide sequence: TGCGCCAGCAGCTTGGATGAAGAATCACCCCTCCACTTT.